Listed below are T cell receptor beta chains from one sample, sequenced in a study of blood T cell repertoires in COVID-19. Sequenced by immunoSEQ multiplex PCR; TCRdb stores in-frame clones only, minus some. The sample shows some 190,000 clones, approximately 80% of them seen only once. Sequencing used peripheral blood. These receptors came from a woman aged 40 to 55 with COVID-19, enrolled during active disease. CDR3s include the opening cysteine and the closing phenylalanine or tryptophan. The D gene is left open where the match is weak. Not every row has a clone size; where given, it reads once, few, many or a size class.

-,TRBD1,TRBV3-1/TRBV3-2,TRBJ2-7,TGTGCCAGCAGCCAAGAGGACAGGGCTTCGGCAAAGAAATACGAGCAGTACTTC,CASSQEDRASAKKYEQYF
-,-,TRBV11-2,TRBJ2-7,TGTGCCAGCAGCTTTGGGGGGTCCTACGAGCAGTACTTC,CASSFGGSYEQYF
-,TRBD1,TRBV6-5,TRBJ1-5,TGTGCCAGCAGTCCTGACAGGGGGAATCAGCCCCAGCATTTT,CASSPDRGNQPQHF
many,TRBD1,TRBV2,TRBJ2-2,TGTGCCAGCAAGAGGGGGCAGAAGACCGGGGAGCTGTTTTTT,CASKRGQKTGELFF
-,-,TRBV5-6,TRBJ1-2,TGTGCCAGCAGGTTTTCGGGGGGCTACACCTTC,CASRFSGGYTF
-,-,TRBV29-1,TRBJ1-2,TGCAGCGTCCCCATAGGTCGGCACAGGGCTGACGGCTACACCTTC,CSVPIGRHRADGYTF
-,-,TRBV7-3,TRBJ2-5,TGTGCCAGCAGCTTAGCGACTGAAGAGACCCAGTACTTC,CASSLATEETQYF
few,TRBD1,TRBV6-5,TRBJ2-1,TGTGCCAGCAGTAGACAGGGGAAGATCGTCAATGAGCAGTTCTTC,CASSRQGKIVNEQFF
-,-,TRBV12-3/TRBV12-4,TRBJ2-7,TGTGCCAGCAGTTTCTCGGCGGGCGGCGAGCAGTACTTC,CASSFSAGGEQYF
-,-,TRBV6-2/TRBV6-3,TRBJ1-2,TGTGCCAGCAGTCGCGAGGGGGTGTGGAACTATGGCTACACCTTC,CASSREGVWNYGYTF
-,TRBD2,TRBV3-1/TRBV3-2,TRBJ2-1,TGTGCCAGCAGCCAAGTCGTTAGCGGGGGGGATTACAATGAGCAGTTCTTC,CASSQVVSGGDYNEQFF
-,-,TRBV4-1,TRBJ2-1,TGCGCCAGCAGCCGGCTAGGAGGTCCCGAGCAGTTCTTC,CASSRLGGPEQFF
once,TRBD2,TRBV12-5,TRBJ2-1,TGTGCTAGTGGTTTGGTCGGGGGGGGCTATGAGCAGTTCTTC,CASGLVGGGYEQFF
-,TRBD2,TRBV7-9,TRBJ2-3,TGTGCCAGCAGCTTCCCGCGGGGGGGCCACACAGATACGCAGTATTTT,CASSFPRGGHTDTQYF
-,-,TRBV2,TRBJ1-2,TGTGCCAGCAGTGGCGGGGGTTCCCCCCATGGCTACACCTTC,CASSGGGSPHGYTF
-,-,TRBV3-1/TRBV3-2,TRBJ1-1,TGTGCCAGCAGCCAAGATCCGGCCACTAGGCAAGCTTTCTTT,CASSQDPATRQAFF
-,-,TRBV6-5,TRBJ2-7,TGTGCCACCGGAGGCAGCTCCTACGAGCAGTACTTC,CATGGSSYEQYF
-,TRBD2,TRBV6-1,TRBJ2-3,TGTGCCAGCAGTGGTCTAGCGGGGGCCCAAACTAGCACAGATACGCAGTATTTT,CASSGLAGAQTSTDTQYF
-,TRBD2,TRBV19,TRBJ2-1,TGTGCCAGTAGTATAGCGGGGGGGCCTAGTGAGCAGTTCTTC,CASSIAGGPSEQFF
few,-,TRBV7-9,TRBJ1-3,TGTGCCAGCAGCCCAGGCTCTGGAAACACCATATATTTT,CASSPGSGNTIYF
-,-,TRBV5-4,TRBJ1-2,TGTGCCAGCAGCTTGGATGGACTTAACTATGGCTACACCTTC,CASSLDGLNYGYTF
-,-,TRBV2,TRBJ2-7,TGTGCCAGCGGGGGAGGGGGAAGCTCCTACGAGCAGTACTTC,CASGGGGSSYEQYF
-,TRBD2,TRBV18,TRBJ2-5,TGTGCCAGCTCCCCCGGGGGGATACAAGAGACCCAGTACTTC,CASSPGGIQETQYF
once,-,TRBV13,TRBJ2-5,TGTGCCAGCAGCCACGGACACCTTCAAGAGACCCAGTACTTC,CASSHGHLQETQYF
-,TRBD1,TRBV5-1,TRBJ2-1,TGCGCCAGCAGCTTACAGGACAGGGGACGTTACAATGAGCAGTTCTTC,CASSLQDRGRYNEQFF
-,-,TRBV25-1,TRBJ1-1,TGTGCCAGCAGTGAATACGGGGGAAAGAACACTGAAGCTTTCTTT,CASSEYGGKNTEAFF
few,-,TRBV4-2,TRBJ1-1,TGTGCCAGCAGCCCTTTTAAGAACACTGAAGCTTTCTTT,CASSPFKNTEAFF
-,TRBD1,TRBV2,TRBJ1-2,TGTGCCAGCAGCCTTGACAGGGATGCTTATGGCTACACCTTC,CASSLDRDAYGYTF
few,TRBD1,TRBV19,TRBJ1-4,TGTGCCAGTAGTGAACAGGGGAAAGAAAAACTGTTTTTT,CASSEQGKEKLFF
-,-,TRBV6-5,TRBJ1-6,TGTGCCAGCAGGACCACAGGGAATTCACCCCTCCACTTT,CASRTTGNSPLHF
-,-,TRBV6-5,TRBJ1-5,TGTGCCAGCAGCGGGGGGGGGCCCCAGCATTTT,CASSGGGPQHF
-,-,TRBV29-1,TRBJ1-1,TGCAGCGGCCATACAGGGATGAACACTGAAGCTTTCTTT,CSGHTGMNTEAFF
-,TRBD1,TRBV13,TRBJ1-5,TGTGCCAGCAGCCTGGGACAGGTCGGTAATCAGCCCCAGCATTTT,CASSLGQVGNQPQHF
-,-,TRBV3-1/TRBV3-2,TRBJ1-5,TGTGCCAGCAGCCAAGAGGCCGGGAGCAATCAGCCCCAGCATTTT,CASSQEAGSNQPQHF
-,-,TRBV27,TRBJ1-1,TGTGCCAGCAGTAGGGGCACTGAAGCTTTCTTT,CASSRGTEAFF
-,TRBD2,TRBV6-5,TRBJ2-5,TGTGCCAGCATGAACGGGGGGGCGGGTGAGACCCAGTACTTC,CASMNGGAGETQYF
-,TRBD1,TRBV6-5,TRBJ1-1,TGTGCCAGCAGTTACTTCCGGACAGGGTTCGACACTGAAGCTTTCTTT,CASSYFRTGFDTEAFF
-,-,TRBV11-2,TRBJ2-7,TGTGCCAGCAGCTTAAGTACTGCCGATTTGGACGAGCAGTACTTC,CASSLSTADLDEQYF
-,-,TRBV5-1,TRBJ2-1,TGCGCCAGCAGCTTCGGGGAGCGGGTGAGTGAGCAGTTCTTC,CASSFGERVSEQFF
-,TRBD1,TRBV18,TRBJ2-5,TGTGCCAGCTCTCGACAGGGACAAGAGACCCAGTACTTC,CASSRQGQETQYF